This TCR beta chain was identified during a study of graft-versus-host responses after intestinal transplantation. Turning to the study itself: Anti-thymocyte globulin induction preceded about 3 years of tacrolimus and steroid maintenance in all recipients. Study results and limitations: Recipient marrow showed GvH clones, some seen first in ileum or blood. HvG clone declines early post-transplant were associated with peak circulating GvH levels.

The data were produced by immunoSEQ multiplex PCR, yet TCRdb's version contains in-frame clones alone and is incomplete. The sample shows nearly 100,000 clones, about nine tenths of them seen only once. This clone was seen a single time. Antigen unknown. The sample has other DNA sequences that encode this CDR3 too. V lost 4 bases, J lost 4 bases, and 2 bases stayed unmatched. Germline loops: CDR1 SGHNT, CDR2 YYREEE (reference sequence). CDR3 length: 14 amino acids. The receptor was isolated from a human patient who received an intestinal transplant, so some T cells may come from the graft donor. This chain uses TRBV5-4 with TRBJ2-3; 11 bases fit TRBD2. The starting material was PBMCs, obtained about 450 days after intestinal transplant. The CDR3 DNA reads as TGTGCCAGCAGCCCTAGCGGGGGGCCAGATACGCAGTATTTT. Its translation is CASSPSGGPDTQYF.